This section outlines one T cell receptor beta chain sequence together with its context. The antigen remains undetermined. The data derive from a study of shared clonotypes between healthy human individuals. In the study overall: Sampling drew on donors who were a couple of women and a few men aged 18 to 49. Study-wide findings and caveats: Non-shared clonotypes were found to have lower generation probabilities than the clonotypes that were shared by all four of the sorted-subset donors. Specimens sampled were limited to blood, with tissue repertoires likely differing.

The method was immunoSEQ multiplex PCR; TCRdb's version includes in-frame clones alone and lacks a portion of them. The table records 2 million to 2.5 million clones, under 95% of them present only once. Positively selected for CCR7, the CD45RO-negative cells used as naive CD8 cells excluded terminally differentiated effector memory CD45RA+ cells. The receptor comes from a man aged 18 to 29 in good health. Some clones in this sample may be carry-over from other donors' samples. Sequencing used naive CD8+ T cells from PBMCs.

CDR3 nucleotide sequence: TGCGCCAGCAGTGAAATTCTAGCGGGTCAGTACTTC. Its protein product is CASSEILAGQYF. The chain combines TRBV10-2 with TRBJ2-5, with 8 bases lining up with TRBD2. The germline V gene encodes CDR1 WSHSY and CDR2 SAAADI. This CDR3 has 12 amino acids. V lost 3 bases and J lost 11; bases outside the gene matches: 5.